The clone carrying this T cell receptor beta chain was detected many times. The data originate from a study of early T cells in non-severe SARS-CoV-2 infection. MiXCR, applied by TCRdb to the 5' RACE reads, yields one record per CDR3 protein. The data contain tens of thousands of distinct CDR3 sequences, approximately 6% of them seen just once; the ten biggest clones take up almost 6.5%. CDR1 and CDR2 (germline): DFQATT, SNEGSKA (reference sequence). The CDR3 has 11 amino acids. This chain joins TRBV20-1 and TRBJ1-2; a weak D match, TRBD1 (6 bases). Sequencing was carried out using whole blood. The sequence came from an adult who was a healthcare worker with PCR-confirmed SARS-CoV-2 infection or an uninfected control (not recorded which). This chain's CDR3 is CVVGADYGYTF. The CDR3 DNA reads as TGCGTGGTGGGGGCCGACTATGGCTACACCTTC.